These 28 T cell receptor beta chains were all obtained from the same sample, sequenced in a study of blood T cell repertoires in COVID-19. Sequenced by immunoSEQ multiplex PCR; TCRdb stores in-frame clones only, minus some. The sample carries over 450,000 clones, 70% to 90% recorded once. Material: peripheral blood. The receptors derive from a woman aged 50 to 60 with COVID-19, enrolled during active disease.

This clone was seen only once. This chain connects TRBV7-2 to TRBJ2-2; no reliable D call. This CDR3 has 14 residues. Germline V gene data show CDR1 as SGHTA and CDR2 as FQGNSA. The V gene lost 3 bases and the J gene lost 3 bases, with 8 bases spanning the gap. Written as DNA, the CDR3 is TGTGCCAGCAGCTTGGAGCTGGACACCGGGGAGCTGTTTTTT. Translated: CASSLELDTGELFF.

V and J are TRBV5-6 and TRBJ1-1, with a tentative D call TRBD1 (5 bases). The V and J ends lost 4 bases and 9 bases respectively, with 19 bases between them. Germline CDR1 and CDR2: SGHDT and YYEEEE. CDR3 length: 14 residues. The CDR3 reads CASSQLVTDSQAFF. The CDR3 DNA sequence: TGTGCCAGCAGCCAACTTGTTACCGACAGTCAAGCTTTCTTT.

This rearrangement joins TRBV19 to TRBJ1-5; weak D call: TRBD1 (6 bases). Germline CDR1 reads LNHDA; CDR2 reads SQIVND (reference sequence). This CDR3 has 16 residues. V lost 3 bases to trimming and J lost 5 bases, with 17 bases between them. The CDR3 is CASSIDRGHGDQPQHF. For the CDR3, the DNA is TGTGCCAGTAGTATTGATCGGGGACATGGGGATCAGCCCCAGCATTTT.

This chain uses TRBV3-1 (or the pseudogene TRBV3-2) with TRBJ2-7; 8 nucleotides align to TRBD1. The CDR3 sequence is 15 residues long. The germline V gene has CDR1 LGHDT and CDR2 YNNKEL (reference sequence). With 6 bases clipped from V and 4 bases from J, the junction kept 11 bases outside the gene matches. For the CDR3, the DNA is TGTGCCAGCAGTCGTACATCGGACAGGGCTTACGAGCAGTACTTC. Amino acids: CASSRTSDRAYEQYF.

The chain is built from TRBV5-4 and TRBJ2-3; 7 bases fit TRBD2. Trimming at V came to 6 bases and at J to 0 bases, leaving 4 bases not matched to a gene. Germline V gene lookup returns CDR1 SGHNT and CDR2 YYREEE (reference sequence). The CDR3 runs to 14 residues. The CDR3 protein is CASTYGGSTDTQYF. Here the CDR3 DNA reads TGTGCCAGCACATACGGGGGGAGCACAGATACGCAGTATTTT.

V gene TRBV4-1 combines with J gene TRBJ1-4; 9 positions match TRBD1. Germline trimming cut 4 bases from V and 0 bases from J; bases unmatched to any gene: 6. CDR1 and CDR2 (germline): MGHRA, YSYEKL. CDR3 length: 17 residues. CDR3 nucleotides: TGCGCCAGCAGCCTAGGGACAGGGCGCTCAACTAATGAAAAACTGTTTTTT. Amino acids: CASSLGTGRSTNEKLFF.

The chain recombines TRBV9 with TRBJ2-1; TRBD2 aligns across 9 bases. With V trimmed by 4 bases and J by 5 bases, 10 bases remained unmatched. CDR3 length equals 16 residues. CDR1 and CDR2 (germline): SGDLS, YYNGEE. The CDR3 DNA sequence: TGTGCCAGCAGCTCCGTCGGGCGGGGGGGCGACAATGAGCAGTTCTTC. Translated, it gives CASSSVGRGGDNEQFF.

The chain links TRBV10-2 to TRBJ2-7; D unresolved. Germline V gives CDR1 WSHSY, CDR2 SAAADI. V lost 4 bases and J 0 bases, leaving 4 bases between the germline ends. The CDR3 is 12 amino acids. The CDR3 sequence is CASSVASYEQYF. The CDR3 nucleotides read TGCGCCAGCAGTGTGGCCTCCTACGAGCAGTACTTC.

This clone was seen just once. V and J are TRBV18 and TRBJ2-3, with D hard to call. Germline lookup yields CDR1 KGHSH and CDR2 LQKENI. V was clipped by 3 bases and J by 2 bases, with 15 bases between them. There are 16 residues in the CDR3. CDR3 DNA: TGTGCCAGCTCACCTACCCTCTCCAGGTACACAGATACGCAGTATTTT. Amino acids: CASSPTLSRYTDTQYF.

The V call is TRBV12-2, the J call TRBJ1-2. TRBV12-2 has pseudogene status. The CDR3 is 19 residues long. CDR3: CASRLLEGQPYYSRYGYTF. The CDR3 DNA reads as TGTGCAAGTCGCTTACTGGAGGGGCAGCCCTATTACTCCCGGTATGGCTACACCTTC.

This chain links TRBV2 with TRBJ1-2, with TRBD1 matching over 9 bases. V lost 6 bases, J lost 8 bases, and 10 bases stayed unmatched. Germline assignment: CDR1 SNHLY and CDR2 FYNNEI. This CDR3 region has 14 residues. The CDR3 is CASSSTGTGYGYTF. CDR3 nucleotides: TGTGCCAGCAGCTCCACCGGGACAGGGTACGGCTACACCTTC. Full variable domain (missing parts from reference TRBV2 and TRBJ1-2): EPEVTQTPSHQVTQMGQEVILRCVPISNHLYFYWYRQILGQKVEFLVSFYNNEISEKSEIFDDQFSVERPDGSNFTLKIRSTKLEDSAMYFCASSSTGTGYGYTFGSGTRLTVV.

The sample holds one count of this clone. The rearrangement uses TRBV6-2 or TRBV6-3 and TRBJ2-7, with 11 positions matching TRBD2. This CDR3 spans 18 amino acids. J lost 5 bases, V lost 5 bases, and 17 bases had no gene match. CDR1 and CDR2 (germline): MNHEY, SVGEGT. This CDR3 reads CASSPIPGLAEVEDEQYF. DNA of the CDR3: TGTGCCAGCAGTCCGATTCCGGGACTAGCGGAAGTTGAAGACGAGCAGTACTTC.

V and J are TRBV5-1 and TRBJ2-1; TRBD2 aligns across 11 bases. Trimming cost V 2 bases and J 7 bases; bases outside gene matches: 11. The CDR3 covers 17 residues. The germline V gene encodes CDR1 SGHRS and CDR2 YFSETQ. This chain's CDR3 is CASSFRLAGGYGNEQFF. The CDR3 DNA reads as TGCGCCAGCAGCTTCAGGCTAGCGGGGGGTTACGGGAATGAGCAGTTCTTC.

V and J are TRBV9 and TRBJ2-4, with 10 bases fitting TRBD1. The CDR3 loop spans 14 amino acids. Unmatched junction bases numbered 6, after V lost 3 bases and J lost 9 bases. CDR1 and CDR2 (germline): SGDLS, YYNGEE. The DNA of the CDR3 is TGTGCCAGCAGCGCCGGGACAGGGGCGGTCATTCAGTACTTC. Translating gives CASSAGTGAVIQYF.

V gene TRBV5-6 combines with J gene TRBJ1-1, with D possibly matching TRBD1 (6 bases). V dropped 1 base and J dropped 4 bases, with 8 bases sitting between them. CDR1 and CDR2 (germline): SGHDT, YYEEEE. The CDR3 loop spans 13 amino acids. As DNA, the CDR3 is TGTGCCAGCAGCTTGTTCAGGGGCACTGAAGCTTTCTTT. Its translation: CASSLFRGTEAFF. Full variable domain (remainder filled in from reference TRBV5-6 and TRBJ1-1): DAGVTQSPTHLIKTRGQQVTLRCSPKSGHDTVSWYQQALGQGPQFIFQYYEEEERQRGNFPDRFSGHQFPNYSSELNVNALLLGDSALYLCASSLFRGTEAFFGQGTRLTVV.

This clone was seen just once. The chain carries TRBV11-2 and TRBJ1-1; 8 nucleotides match TRBD1. Germline V gene lookup returns CDR1 SGHAT and CDR2 FQNNGV. V dropped 1 base and J dropped 5; count of bases not matched to a gene: 9. The CDR3 is made up of 16 amino acids. The DNA for the CDR3 is TGTGCCAGCAGCTTAGGGGCAGGGGGCGCGGGGACTGAAGCTTTCTTT. As protein: CASSLGAGGAGTEAFF. The complete variable domain, with remaining parts taken from reference TRBV11-2 and TRBJ1-1, reads EAGVAQSPRYKIIEKRQSVAFWCNPISGHATLYWYQQILGQGPKLLIQFQNNGVVDDSQLPKDRFSAERLKGVDSTLKIQPAKLEDSAVYLCASSLGAGGAGTEAFFGQGTRLTVV.

The chain employs TRBV7-2 and TRBJ2-7, with unresolved D. CDR1 SGHTA and CDR2 FQGNSA come from the germline V gene. The length of the CDR3 is 13 residues. Trimming took 3 bases from V and 9 from J, leaving 15 bases between them. The CDR3 loop is CASSFNPETVQYF. CDR3 nucleotide sequence: TGTGCCAGCAGCTTCAACCCGGAGACCGTGCAGTACTTC.

The chain's CDR3 is CASISGGDNEQFF. CDR3 DNA: TGTGCCAGCATTAGCGGGGGGGACAATGAGCAGTTCTTC. The rearrangement uses TRBV6-5 and TRBJ2-1; TRBD2 matches 11 bases. J was trimmed by 5 bases and V by 7 bases; bases with no gene match: 1. Germline CDR1 reads MNHEY; CDR2 reads SVGAGI. The CDR3 has 13 amino acids.

The J gene is TRBJ1-6, the V gene TRBV2, with D uncertain. The CDR3 runs to 14 residues. V lost 7 bases and J 9 bases, leaving 16 bases between the germline ends. Germline V CDR1 and CDR2: SNHLY, FYNNEI. CDR3 sequence (DNA): TGTGCCAGCACGTCTGAGGTTTCGAGTTCACCCCTCCACTTT. Its protein is CASTSEVSSSPLHF. Combining the CDR3 with reference TRBV2 and TRBJ1-6 gives the whole variable domain EPEVTQTPSHQVTQMGQEVILRCVPISNHLYFYWYRQILGQKVEFLVSFYNNEISEKSEIFDDQFSVERPDGSNFTLKIRSTKLEDSAMYFCASTSEVSSSPLHFGNGTRLTVT.

V usage is TRBV6-5 and J usage is TRBJ1-2; 7 nucleotides align to TRBD1. The germline V gene has CDR1 MNHEY and CDR2 SVGAGI. There are 13 residues in the CDR3. Trimming removed 5 bases from V and 2 bases from J; junction bases left unmatched: 2. In DNA, the CDR3 is TGTGCCAGCAGTACGGGACAGAACTATGGCTACACCTTC. It translates to CASSTGQNYGYTF.

This clone occurred once. Other nucleotide sequences from this sample produce the same CDR3. The CDR3 region has the DNA TGTGCCAGCAGTTTGCGGGGGGGCTACACCTTC. Encoded protein: CASSLRGGYTF. The V call is TRBV12-3 or TRBV12-4, the J call TRBJ1-2; tentative D call: TRBD1 (5 bases). This CDR3 contains 11 residues. V was shortened by 3 bases and J by 8 bases, with 7 bases between the two germline ends.

This rearrangement joins TRBV27 to TRBJ1-5, with D possibly being TRBD1 (6 bases). This CDR3 is 20 amino acids long. The V gene lost 3 bases and the J gene lost 0 bases, with 24 bases spanning the gap. The germline CDR1 and CDR2 sequences are MNHEY and SMNVEV (reference sequence). CDR3: CASSFPKPFTGKNSNQPQHF. CDR3 DNA sequence: TGTGCCAGCAGTTTCCCTAAACCGTTTACAGGGAAGAATAGCAATCAGCCCCAGCATTTT.

This chain links TRBV25-1 with TRBJ2-1, with 7 bases that match TRBD1. Trimming removed 5 bases from V and 5 bases from J; junction bases left unmatched: 12. The CDR3 consists of 16 residues. In germline, CDR1 is MGHDK, CDR2 SYGVNS. The CDR3 region is CASSPPRRDRHNEQFF. CDR3 in DNA: TGTGCCAGCAGTCCACCTCGCCGGGACAGACACAATGAGCAGTTCTTC.

J is TRBJ2-3 and V is TRBV10-3; tentative D call: TRBD2 (5 bases). Trimming removed 2 bases at V and 7 bases at J, with 13 bases between. The germline CDR1 and CDR2 sequences are ENHRY and SYGVKD. The CDR3 covers 14 residues. CDR3 nucleotide sequence: TGTGCCATCAGTGAGGGGAACGAGGGCTATACGCAGTATTTT. Protein: CAISEGNEGYTQYF.

The CDR3 loop is CASSPRQGKLFF. CDR3 bases: TGTGCCAGCAGTCCAAGACAGGGGAAACTGTTTTTT. The chain joins TRBV12-3 or TRBV12-4 to TRBJ1-4, with 8 nucleotides matching TRBD1. The CDR3 covers 12 residues. V trimming: 5 bases; J trimming: 11 bases; junction bases outside the gene matches: 4.

The chain is built from TRBV27 and TRBJ1-3; TRBD1 matches at 8 bases. Per the germline V gene, CDR1 is MNHEY and CDR2 is SMNVEV (reference sequence). CDR3 length: 14 amino acids. Trimming at V came to 5 bases and at J to 6 bases, leaving 6 bases not matched to a gene. In nucleotides, the CDR3 is TGTGCCAGCAGTCGACAGGGGACGGAAAACACCATATATTTT. This translates into CASSRQGTENTIYF.

This chain uses TRBV2 with TRBJ1-4; 10 nucleotides align to TRBD1. Losses at the gene ends were 5 bases for V and 7 bases for J; bases not matched to a gene: 10. The CDR3 has 16 amino acids. The germline gives CDR1 SNHLY, CDR2 FYNNEI. DNA of the CDR3: TGTGCCAGCAGTACCACGTCTGACAGGGGGCGTGAAAAACTGTTTTTT. It encodes CASSTTSDRGREKLFF.

The rearrangement uses TRBV6-2 or TRBV6-3 and TRBJ1-1; a possible D gene is TRBD1 (5 bases). The germline CDR1 and CDR2 sequences are MNHEY and SVGEGT. This CDR3 region has 15 residues. The V end lost 7 bases, the J end lost 0 bases, and 15 bases lay between the germline ends. CDR3 nucleotides: TGTGCCAGCATCCCAGGAGGGGACTTGAACACTGAAGCTTTCTTT. Encoded protein: CASIPGGDLNTEAFF.